These 23 T cell receptor beta chains were sequenced from one sample in a study of T cell responses to AZD1222 COVID-19 vaccine. Sequencing was performed with immunoSEQ multiplex PCR; in TCRdb, only in-frame clones are kept and a portion is missing. The sample has 70,000 to 95,000 clones; about 90% are singletons. The sample consisted of peripheral blood, taken 28 days after the second AZD1222 dose. All receptors derive from an adult who received the AZD1222 COVID-19 vaccine.

The chain is built from TRBV18 and TRBJ1-3; the match to TRBD1 covers 7 bases. This CDR3 is 15 amino acids long. Germline V gene data show CDR1 as KGHSH and CDR2 as LQKENI. Trimming at V came to 5 bases and at J to 2 bases, leaving 6 bases not matched to a gene. The CDR3 protein is CASSADRRPGNTIYF. CDR3 bases: TGTGCCAGCTCAGCGGACAGGCGACCTGGAAACACCATATATTTT.

The chain couples TRBV7-9 to TRBJ1-5; 11 nucleotides agree with TRBD1. This CDR3 has 14 residues. The V gene's germline CDR1 is SEHNR and CDR2 FQNEAQ (reference sequence). V was clipped by 6 bases and J by 10 bases; unmatched bases: 8. The CDR3 sequence is CASSSGQGEEPQHF. The CDR3 region has the DNA TGTGCCAGCAGTTCGGGACAGGGGGAGGAACCCCAGCATTTT.

This clone has just a few counts. The chain carries TRBV7-9 and TRBJ2-3, with TRBD1 matching over 8 bases. Germline CDR1 is SEHNR and CDR2 is FQNEAQ (reference sequence). J gave up 0 bases and V 10 bases, and 3 bases lay outside the gene matches. The CDR3 runs 13 residues. The CDR3 DNA follows: TGTGCCACCAGGGACAGGAGCACAGATACGCAGTATTTT. Translation gives CATRDRSTDTQYF.

The chain links TRBV27 to TRBJ1-3; 7 nucleotides match TRBD1. Germline CDR1 and CDR2: MNHEY and SMNVEV (reference sequence). This CDR3 has 15 residues. V shed 6 bases, J shed 2 bases, and the junction held 7 bases outside the gene matches. CDR3 protein: CASSGNRGAGNTIYF. For the CDR3, the DNA is TGTGCCAGCAGCGGAAACAGGGGAGCTGGAAACACCATATATTTT.

This chain connects TRBV4-1 to TRBJ1-1; no clear D gene. The CDR3 has 12 residues. Germline V gene lookup returns CDR1 MGHRA and CDR2 YSYEKL. V was cut by 0 bases and J by 11 bases, with 10 bases left in between. The DNA of the CDR3 is TGCGCCAGCAGCCAAGAGCGCGGGGTCGCTTTCTTT. It specifies CASSQERGVAFF.

The chain is built from TRBV23-1 and TRBJ1-6; D ambiguous. TRBV23-1 is an ORF, and what it does is uncertain. The CDR3 is 14 amino acids. The ends were cut back, 4 bases at V and 9 bases at J, with 13 bases in the middle. The CDR3 coding sequence is TGCGCCAGCAGTCTAGCAGTAGTGATTTCACCCCTCCACTTT. Protein: CASSLAVVISPLHF.

This clone was counted a single time. This chain connects TRBV28 to TRBJ1-3; TRBD1 aligns across 8 bases. The germline V gene has CDR1 MDHEN and CDR2 SYDVKM. The CDR3 loop spans 16 amino acids. The ends lost 5 bases at V and 0 bases at J; junction bases unmatched: 6. CDR3 region: CASSPPGGLSGNTIYF. In nucleotides, the CDR3 is TGTGCCAGCAGTCCACCAGGGGGCCTCTCTGGAAACACCATATATTTT.

The V and J genes are TRBV20-1 and TRBJ1-1; D gene uncertain. The germline V and J ends were trimmed by 5 bases and 1 base, with 5 bases remaining between them. There are 11 residues in the CDR3. CDR1 DFQATT and CDR2 SNEGSKA come from the germline V gene (reference sequence). The CDR3: CSAGRNTEAFF. The CDR3 coding sequence is TGCAGTGCTGGGCGGAACACTGAAGCTTTCTTT.

The V and J genes are TRBV30 and TRBJ2-3, with 9 bases lining up with TRBD1. Germline assignment: CDR1 GTSNPN and CDR2 SVGIG (reference sequence). The ends lost 5 bases at V and 3 bases at J; junction bases unmatched: 3. The CDR3 totals 13 residues. This CDR3 is CAWETGGTDTQYF. The CDR3 DNA reads TGTGCCTGGGAGACAGGGGGGACAGATACGCAGTATTTT. Combining the CDR3 with reference TRBV30 and TRBJ2-3 gives the whole variable domain SQTIHQWPATLVQPVGSPLSLECTVEGTSNPNLYWYRQAAGRGLQLLFYSVGIGQISSEVPQNLSASRPQDRQFILSSKKLLLSDSGFYLCAWETGGTDTQYFGPGTRLTVL.

This CDR3 reads CASSQDLWAEAFF. The CDR3 DNA follows: TGTGCCAGCAGCCAAGATCTATGGGCTGAAGCTTTCTTT. The V and J genes are TRBV14 and TRBJ1-1; D gene uncertain. The CDR3 consists of 13 residues. Germline V gene sequence: CDR1 SGHDN, CDR2 FVKESK. V was shortened by 0 bases and J by 6 bases, with 8 bases between the two germline ends.

The chain carries TRBV6-5 and TRBJ1-2; TRBD1 matches 7 bases. Looked up from germline, CDR1 is MNHEY and CDR2 is SVGAGI. This CDR3 is built from 14 residues. The V segment lost 11 bases and the J segment 3 bases; nucleotides outside the gene matches: 12. The CDR3 DNA follows: TGTGCCTCTCGCACAACAGGGGCTTACTATGGCTACACCTTC. Protein: CASRTTGAYYGYTF.

The chain joins TRBV6-5 to TRBJ2-5; possibly TRBD2 for D (5 bases). Trimming cost V 0 bases and J 4 bases, with 12 bases left between them. The CDR3 extends over 15 amino acids. CDR1 and CDR2 from the germline V gene are MNHEY and SVGAGI. In DNA form, the CDR3 reads TGTGCCAGCAGTTACTCTGGGCTAGCCCGAGAGACCCAGTACTTC. It specifies CASSYSGLARETQYF.

V is TRBV10-1 and J is TRBJ1-3; no clear D gene. The CDR3 extends over 14 amino acids. Trimming removed 3 bases at V and 1 base at J, with 7 bases between. The germline V gene has CDR1 WNHNN and CDR2 SYGVQD (reference sequence). CDR3 bases: TGCGCCAGCAGTGAAACTGTTTCTGGAAACACCATATATTTT. This codes for CASSETVSGNTIYF.

The gene calls are TRBV7-9 and TRBJ1-1, with TRBD1 matching over 8 bases. V trimming: 5 bases; J trimming: 1 base; junction bases outside the gene matches: 15. The CDR3 has 18 amino acids. Per the germline V gene, CDR1 is SEHNR and CDR2 is FQNEAQ (reference sequence). The CDR3 sequence: CASSTTIQGAERNTEAFF. CDR3 sequence (DNA): TGTGCCAGCAGCACTACCATTCAGGGGGCCGAGAGGAACACTGAAGCTTTCTTT.

This sequence joins TRBV12-5 and TRBJ1-2; D might be TRBD1 (6 bases). The germline V gene encodes CDR1 LGHNT and CDR2 FRNRAP. V lost 1 base to trimming and J lost 8 bases, with 17 bases between them. The CDR3 runs 15 residues. The CDR3 DNA follows: TGTGCTAGTGGTTTGGGCCAGACAGGTTTAAACGGCTACACCTTC. Protein product: CASGLGQTGLNGYTF.

J is TRBJ2-1 and V is TRBV3-1 (or the pseudogene TRBV3-2); no firm D call. CDR3 length: 16 residues. Germline-derived CDR1 and CDR2 are LGHDT and YNNKEL (reference sequence). The V end was cut by 0 bases, the J end by 0 bases, with 9 bases between. CDR3 bases: TGTGCCAGCAGCCAAGAGGGCAGAAGCTCCTACAATGAGCAGTTCTTC. Protein product: CASSQEGRSSYNEQFF.

The V gene is TRBV5-1, the J gene TRBJ2-1; no definite D call. V dropped 0 bases and J dropped 5 bases, with 9 bases sitting between them. CDR1 and CDR2 (germline): SGHRS, YFSETQ. The CDR3 loop spans 14 amino acids. The CDR3 spells CASSLVQKHNEQFF. The CDR3 coding sequence is TGCGCCAGCAGCTTGGTTCAGAAACACAATGAGCAGTTCTTC.

V and J are TRBV18 and TRBJ2-1, with D hard to call. The germline gives CDR1 KGHSH, CDR2 LQKENI. Trimming stripped 1 base from V and 7 bases from J, with 11 bases between. The CDR3 contains 14 residues. CDR3 residues: CASSPQSSQNEQFF. DNA of the CDR3: TGTGCCAGCTCACCACAGAGTTCCCAAAATGAGCAGTTCTTC.

This chain uses TRBV7-2 with TRBJ1-2, with 9 bases lining up with TRBD1. With 1 base clipped from V and 7 bases from J, the junction kept 10 bases outside the gene matches. CDR1 and CDR2 from the germline V gene are SGHTA and FQGNSA. There are 16 residues in the CDR3. The CDR3 DNA is TGTGCCAGCAGCTTAGGAGCCGGGACAGGGTTTAGTGGCTACACCTTC. Its protein is CASSLGAGTGFSGYTF.

The rearrangement links TRBV27 to TRBJ1-2; D gene ambiguous. The CDR3 spans 13 residues. In germline, CDR1 is MNHEY, CDR2 SMNVEV (reference sequence). Trimming left V 0 bases short and J 6 bases short, with 8 bases between. In DNA form, the CDR3 reads TGTGCCAGCAGTTTATCGAGTGATCATGGCTACACCTTC. Translated: CASSLSSDHGYTF.

The V and J genes are TRBV5-4 and TRBJ2-5, with TRBD1 matching over 8 bases. The V gene end was trimmed by 1 base and the J gene end by 5 bases; junction bases not matched to a gene: 7. In germline, CDR1 is SGHNT, CDR2 YYREEE (reference sequence). CDR3 length: 15 residues. CDR3 amino acids: CASSLYQGAGETQYF. The CDR3 nucleotides read TGTGCCAGCAGCTTGTACCAGGGGGCGGGTGAGACCCAGTACTTC.

This chain connects TRBV12-3 or TRBV12-4 to TRBJ1-3, with TRBD1 as a possible D gene (5 bases). Trimming left V 8 bases short and J 1 base short, with 9 bases between. There are 13 residues in the CDR3. CDR3 in DNA: TGTGCCAGCGGAGGGACTTCTGGAAACACCATATATTTT. This codes for CASGGTSGNTIYF.

DNA of the CDR3: TGTGCCAGCAGCATTCGACAGGACCCTGGGAATGAGCAGTTCTTC. Protein sequence: CASSIRQDPGNEQFF. The rearrangement joins TRBV9 to TRBJ2-1, with D possibly TRBD1 on 6 matching bases. The CDR3 runs 15 residues. The ends were cut back, 4 bases at V and 7 bases at J, with 18 bases in the middle. Germline V gene lookup returns CDR1 SGDLS and CDR2 YYNGEE.